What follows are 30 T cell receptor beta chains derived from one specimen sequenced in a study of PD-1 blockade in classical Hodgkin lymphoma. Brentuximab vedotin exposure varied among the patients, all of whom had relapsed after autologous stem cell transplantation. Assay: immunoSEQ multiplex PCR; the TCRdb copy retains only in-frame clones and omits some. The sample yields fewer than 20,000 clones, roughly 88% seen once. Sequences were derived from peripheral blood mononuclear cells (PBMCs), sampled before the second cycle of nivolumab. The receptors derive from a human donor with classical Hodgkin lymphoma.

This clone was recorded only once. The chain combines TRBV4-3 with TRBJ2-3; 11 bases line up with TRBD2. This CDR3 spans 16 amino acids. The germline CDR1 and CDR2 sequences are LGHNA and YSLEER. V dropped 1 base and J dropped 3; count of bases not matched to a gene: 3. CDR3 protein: CASSQAIAGGTDTQYF. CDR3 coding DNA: TGCGCCAGCAGCCAAGCCATAGCGGGGGGGACAGATACGCAGTATTTT.

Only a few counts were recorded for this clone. The CDR3 bases are TGCGCCAGCAGCTTGATGGGCGCAGGGCCCCAGCATTTT. Translated, it gives CASSLMGAGPQHF. This chain joins TRBV5-1 and TRBJ1-5, with D uncertain. Trimming removed 1 base at V and 9 bases at J, with 11 bases between. This CDR3 has 13 residues. Germline CDR1 is SGHRS and CDR2 is YFSETQ.

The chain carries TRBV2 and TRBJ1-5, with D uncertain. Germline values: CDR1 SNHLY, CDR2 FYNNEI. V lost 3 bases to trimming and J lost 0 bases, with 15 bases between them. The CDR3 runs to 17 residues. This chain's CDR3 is CASSDRLEKYSNQPQHF. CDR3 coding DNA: TGTGCCAGCAGTGACCGGTTGGAGAAGTATAGCAATCAGCCCCAGCATTTT. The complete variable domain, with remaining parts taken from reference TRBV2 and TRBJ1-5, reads EPEVTQTPSHQVTQMGQEVILRCVPISNHLYFYWYRQILGQKVEFLVSFYNNEISEKSEIFDDQFSVERPDGSNFTLKIRSTKLEDSAMYFCASSDRLEKYSNQPQHFGDGTRLSIL.

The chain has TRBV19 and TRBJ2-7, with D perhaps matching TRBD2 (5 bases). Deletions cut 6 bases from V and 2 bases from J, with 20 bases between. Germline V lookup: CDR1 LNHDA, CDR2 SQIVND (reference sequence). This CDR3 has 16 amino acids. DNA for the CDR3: TGTGCCAGTAGATCAACCAGCACGGGGTTTGCCTACGAGCAGTACTTC. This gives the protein CASRSTSTGFAYEQYF.

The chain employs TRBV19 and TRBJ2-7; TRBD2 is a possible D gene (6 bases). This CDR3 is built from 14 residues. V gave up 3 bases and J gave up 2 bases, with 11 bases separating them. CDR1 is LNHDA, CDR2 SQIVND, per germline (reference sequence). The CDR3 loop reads CASSMMGGTYEQYF. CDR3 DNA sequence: TGTGCCAGTAGTATGATGGGGGGAACCTACGAGCAGTACTTC.

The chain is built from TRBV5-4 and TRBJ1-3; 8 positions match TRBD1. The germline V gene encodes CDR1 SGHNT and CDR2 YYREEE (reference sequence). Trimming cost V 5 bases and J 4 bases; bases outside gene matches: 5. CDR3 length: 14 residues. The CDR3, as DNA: TGTGCCAGCAGTTTCAGGGGGCTGGGAAACACCATATATTTT. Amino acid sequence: CASSFRGLGNTIYF. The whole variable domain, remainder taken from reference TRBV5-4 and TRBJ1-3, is ETGVTQSPTHLIKTRGQQVTLRCSSQSGHNTVSWYQQALGQGPQFIFQYYREEENGRGNFPPRFSGLQFPNYSSELNVNALELDDSALYLCASSFRGLGNTIYFGEGSWLTVV.

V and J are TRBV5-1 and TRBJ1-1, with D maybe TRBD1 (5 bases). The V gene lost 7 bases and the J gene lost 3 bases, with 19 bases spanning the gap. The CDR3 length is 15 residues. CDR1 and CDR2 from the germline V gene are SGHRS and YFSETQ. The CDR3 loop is CASAETGGVDTEAFF. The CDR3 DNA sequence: TGCGCCAGCGCGGAAACTGGGGGGGTTGACACTGAAGCTTTCTTT.

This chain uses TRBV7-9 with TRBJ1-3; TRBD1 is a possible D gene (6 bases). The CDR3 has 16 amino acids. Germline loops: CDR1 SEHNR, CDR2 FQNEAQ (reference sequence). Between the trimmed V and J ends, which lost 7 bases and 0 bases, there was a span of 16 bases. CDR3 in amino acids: CASTQGGGSSGNTIYF. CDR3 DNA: TGTGCCAGCACCCAAGGGGGGGGAAGCTCTGGAAACACCATATATTTT.

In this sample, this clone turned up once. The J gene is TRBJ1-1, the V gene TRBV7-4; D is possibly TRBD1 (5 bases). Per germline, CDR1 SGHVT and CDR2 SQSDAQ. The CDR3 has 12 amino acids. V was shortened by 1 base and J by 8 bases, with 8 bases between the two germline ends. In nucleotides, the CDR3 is TGTGCCAGCAGCTTAGTCAGGGAAGAAGCTTTCTTT. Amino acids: CASSLVREEAFF.

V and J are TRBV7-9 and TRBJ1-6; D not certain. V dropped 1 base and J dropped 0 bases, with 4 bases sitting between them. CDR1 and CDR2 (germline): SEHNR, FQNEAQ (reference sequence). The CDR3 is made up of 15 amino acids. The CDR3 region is CASSLEASYNSPLHF. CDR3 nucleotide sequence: TGTGCCAGCAGCTTAGAAGCCTCCTATAATTCACCCCTCCACTTT.

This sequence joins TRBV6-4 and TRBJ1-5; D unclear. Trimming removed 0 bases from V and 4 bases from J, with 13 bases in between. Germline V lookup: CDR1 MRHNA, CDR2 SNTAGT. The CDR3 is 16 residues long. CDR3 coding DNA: TGTGCCAGCAGTGACTCGGGTCAGATACGGAATCAGCCCCAGCATTTT. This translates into CASSDSGQIRNQPQHF.

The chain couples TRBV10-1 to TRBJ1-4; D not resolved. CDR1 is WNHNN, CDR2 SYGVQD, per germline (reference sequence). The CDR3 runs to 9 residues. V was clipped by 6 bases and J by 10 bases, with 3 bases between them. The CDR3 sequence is CASSGKLFF. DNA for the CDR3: TGCGCCAGCAGCGGAAAACTGTTTTTT.

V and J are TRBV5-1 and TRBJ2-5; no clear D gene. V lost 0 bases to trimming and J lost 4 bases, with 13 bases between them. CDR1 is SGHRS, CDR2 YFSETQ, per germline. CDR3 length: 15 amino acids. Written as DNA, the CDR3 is TGCGCCAGCAGCTTGGCCGCTGCCGATGGAGAGACCCAGTACTTC. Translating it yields CASSLAAADGETQYF.

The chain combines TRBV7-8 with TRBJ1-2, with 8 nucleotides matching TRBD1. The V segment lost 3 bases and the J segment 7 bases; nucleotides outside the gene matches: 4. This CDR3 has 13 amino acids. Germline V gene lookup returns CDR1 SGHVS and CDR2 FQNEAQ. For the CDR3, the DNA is TGTGCCAGCAGCTTTGGGCAGGGGGCTGGCTACACCTTC. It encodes CASSFGQGAGYTF.

The CDR3 DNA reads as TGTGCCAGCAGCCCGACAAGGGACATAGATACGCAGTATTTT. Amino acid sequence: CASSPTRDIDTQYF. The rearrangement links TRBV7-9 to TRBJ2-3; possible D gene TRBD1, 6 bases. Germline loops: CDR1 SEHNR, CDR2 FQNEAQ (reference sequence). The CDR3 sequence is 14 residues long. Between the trimmed V and J ends, which lost 5 bases and 5 bases, there was a span of 14 bases.

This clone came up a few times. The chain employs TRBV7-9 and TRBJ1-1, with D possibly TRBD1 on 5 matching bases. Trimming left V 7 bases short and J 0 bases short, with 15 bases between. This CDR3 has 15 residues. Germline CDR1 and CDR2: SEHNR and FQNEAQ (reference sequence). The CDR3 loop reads CASTAWGVMNTEAFF. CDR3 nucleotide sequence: TGTGCCAGCACTGCGTGGGGGGTGATGAACACTGAAGCTTTCTTT.

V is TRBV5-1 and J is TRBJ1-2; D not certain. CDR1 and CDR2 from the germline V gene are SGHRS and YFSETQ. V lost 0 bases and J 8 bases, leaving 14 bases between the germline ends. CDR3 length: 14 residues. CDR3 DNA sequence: TGCGCCAGCAGCTTGGGGACCAGCGACGGCGGCTACACCTTC. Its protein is CASSLGTSDGGYTF.

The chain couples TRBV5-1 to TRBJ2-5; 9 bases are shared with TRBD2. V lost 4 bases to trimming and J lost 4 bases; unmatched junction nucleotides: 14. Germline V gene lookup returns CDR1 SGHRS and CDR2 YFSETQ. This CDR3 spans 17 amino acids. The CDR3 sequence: CASSTGTSQGIGETQYF. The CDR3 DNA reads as TGCGCCAGCAGCACCGGGACTAGCCAAGGGATCGGAGAGACCCAGTACTTC.

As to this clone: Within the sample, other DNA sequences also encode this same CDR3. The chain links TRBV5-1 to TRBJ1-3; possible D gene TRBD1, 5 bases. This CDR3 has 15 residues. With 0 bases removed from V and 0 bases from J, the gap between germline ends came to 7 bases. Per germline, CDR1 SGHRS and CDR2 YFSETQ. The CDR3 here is CASSLGGISGNTIYF. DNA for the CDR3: TGCGCCAGCAGCTTGGGGGGGATCTCTGGAAACACCATATATTTT.

CDR3 protein: CASSASLVGETQYF. The CDR3 DNA is TGCGCCAGCAGCGCAAGCCTGGTTGGAGAGACCCAGTACTTC. This chain connects TRBV5-1 to TRBJ2-5; D remains unclear. The germline CDR1 and CDR2 sequences are SGHRS and YFSETQ. Trimming took 4 bases from V and 4 from J, leaving 14 bases between them. The CDR3 contains 14 residues.

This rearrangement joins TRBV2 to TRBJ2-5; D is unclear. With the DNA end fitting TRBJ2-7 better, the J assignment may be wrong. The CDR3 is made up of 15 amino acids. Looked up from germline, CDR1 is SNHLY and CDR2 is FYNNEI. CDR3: CASSEALSVPYEQYF. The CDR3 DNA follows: TGTGCCAGCAGTGAAGCGCTTTCTGTACCCTACGAGCAGTACTTC.

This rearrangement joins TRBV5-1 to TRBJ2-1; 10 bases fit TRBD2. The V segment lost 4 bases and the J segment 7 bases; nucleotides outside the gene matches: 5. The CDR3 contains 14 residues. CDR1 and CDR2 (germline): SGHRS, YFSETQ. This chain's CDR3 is CASSTGTSDNEQFF. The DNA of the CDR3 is TGCGCCAGCAGCACCGGGACTAGCGATAATGAGCAGTTCTTC.

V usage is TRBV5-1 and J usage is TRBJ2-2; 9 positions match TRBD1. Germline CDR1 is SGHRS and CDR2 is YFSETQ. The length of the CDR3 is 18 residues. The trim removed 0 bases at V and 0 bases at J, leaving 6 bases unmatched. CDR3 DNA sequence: TGCGCCAGCAGCTTGGCGGGACAGGGAACCACGAACACCGGGGAGCTGTTTTTT. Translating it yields CASSLAGQGTTNTGELFF.

The CDR3 coding sequence is TGCGCCAGCAGCTTGGCTGGCACAGATACGCAGTATTTT. Protein: CASSLAGTDTQYF. V and J are TRBV5-1 and TRBJ2-3; D not certain. In germline, CDR1 is SGHRS, CDR2 YFSETQ. CDR3 length: 13 residues. The V end lost 0 bases, the J end lost 1 base, and 3 bases lay between the germline ends. Variable domain in full (rest from reference TRBV5-1 and TRBJ2-3): KAGVTQTPRYLIKTRGQQVTLSCSPISGHRSVSWYQQTPGQGLQFLFEYFSETQRNKGNFPGRFSGRQFSNSRSEMNVSTLELGDSALYLCASSLAGTDTQYFGPGTRLTVL.

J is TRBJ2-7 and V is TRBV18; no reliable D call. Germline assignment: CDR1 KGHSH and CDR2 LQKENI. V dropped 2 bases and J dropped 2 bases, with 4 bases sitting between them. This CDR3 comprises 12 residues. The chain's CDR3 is CASSPDAYEQYF. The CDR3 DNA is TGTGCCAGCTCACCAGATGCCTACGAGCAGTACTTC. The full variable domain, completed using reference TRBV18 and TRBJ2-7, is NAGVMQNPRHLVRRRGQEARLRCSPMKGHSHVYWYRQLPEEGLKFMVYLQKENIIDESGMPKERFSAEFPKEGPSILRIQQVVRGDSAAYFCASSPDAYEQYFGPGTRLTVT.

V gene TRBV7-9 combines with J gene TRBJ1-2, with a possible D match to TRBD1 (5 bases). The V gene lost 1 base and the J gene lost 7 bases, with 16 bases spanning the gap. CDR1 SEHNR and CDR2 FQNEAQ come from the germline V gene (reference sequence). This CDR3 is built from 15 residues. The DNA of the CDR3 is TGTGCCAGCAGCTTAGACAGGCTGGGCACTTCTGGCTACACCTTC. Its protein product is CASSLDRLGTSGYTF.

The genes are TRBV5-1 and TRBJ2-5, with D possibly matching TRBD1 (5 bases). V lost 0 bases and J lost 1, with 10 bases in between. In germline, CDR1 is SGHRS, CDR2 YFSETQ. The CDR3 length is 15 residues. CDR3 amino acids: CASSLGLGAQETQYF. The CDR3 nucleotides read TGCGCCAGCAGCTTGGGGCTTGGGGCCCAAGAGACCCAGTACTTC.

As DNA, the CDR3 is TGCGCCAGCAGCTTGGCCGGCGGCAGGGGAAACACCATATATTTT. This translates into CASSLAGGRGNTIYF. V gene TRBV5-1 combines with J gene TRBJ1-3, with D unresolved. V was shortened by 0 bases and J by 4 bases, with 11 bases between the two germline ends. CDR3 length: 15 residues. Germline values: CDR1 SGHRS, CDR2 YFSETQ.

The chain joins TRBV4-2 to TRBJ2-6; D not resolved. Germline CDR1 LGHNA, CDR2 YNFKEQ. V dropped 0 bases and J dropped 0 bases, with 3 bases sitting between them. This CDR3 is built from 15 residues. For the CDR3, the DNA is TGTGCCAGCAGCCAAGAGTCCTCTGGGGCCAACGTCCTGACTTTC. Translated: CASSQESSGANVLTF.

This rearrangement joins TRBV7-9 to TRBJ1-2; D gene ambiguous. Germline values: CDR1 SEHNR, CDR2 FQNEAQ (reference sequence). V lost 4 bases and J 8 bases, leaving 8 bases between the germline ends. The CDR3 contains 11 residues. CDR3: CASSSFRGYTF. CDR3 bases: TGTGCCAGCAGCTCGTTCCGCGGCTACACCTTC.